Listed below are T cell receptor beta chains from one sample, sequenced in a study of blood T cell repertoires in COVID-19. Here immunoSEQ multiplex PCR was the method, and the copy in TCRdb shows in-frame clones only, minus some. The table shows 300,000 or so clones, with more than 85% occurring only once. What was sequenced was peripheral blood. The source is a woman aged 25 to 39 with COVID-19, enrolled during active disease. Both conserved end residues are part of each CDR3. D genes are given only for firm matches. Size is stated for part of the rows, as once, few or many counts, or as a class when the clone is expanded.

J: TRBJ2-5; D: -; size: -; V: TRBV7-9; DNA: TGTGCCAGCAGCTTGGACTGGACTATCTGGTACCAAGAGACCCAGTACTTC; CDR3: CASSLDWTIWYQETQYF
J: TRBJ2-7; D: -; size: -; V: TRBV2; DNA: -; CDR3: CASSESFGTGTYF
J: TRBJ1-5; D: -; size: once; V: TRBV18; DNA: TGTGCCAGCTCACCAAGACGGGATCAGCCCCAGCATTTT; CDR3: CASSPRRDQPQHF
J: TRBJ1-2; D: TRBD1; size: -; V: TRBV2; DNA: TGTGCCAGCAGGACAGGGCCAGGCTACACCTTC; CDR3: CASRTGPGYTF
J: TRBJ2-2; D: -; size: -; V: TRBV19; DNA: TGTGCCAGTAGTACCATGATAGCTGGGGGCGTATCCCCGTCCGGGGAGCTGTTTTTT; CDR3: CASSTMIAGGVSPSGELFF
J: TRBJ1-5; D: TRBD1; size: -; V: TRBV2; DNA: TGTGCCAGCAGGAGACAGGGGGCGGTCAATCAGCCCCAGCATTTT; CDR3: CASRRQGAVNQPQHF
J: TRBJ2-3; D: TRBD2; size: -; V: TRBV6-5; DNA: TGTGCCAGCGGGTTAGCGGGAGGTCCCACAGATACGCAGTATTTT; CDR3: CASGLAGGPTDTQYF
J: TRBJ2-1; D: TRBD2; size: -; V: TRBV7-9; DNA: TGTGCCAGCAGCTTAGGGGGCCTAGCGGGAGTAGGTGAGCAGTTCTTC; CDR3: CASSLGGLAGVGEQFF
J: TRBJ2-3; D: -; size: -; V: TRBV29-1; DNA: TGCAGCGTTGCGTGGACAGGAGGGATGGCAGATACGCAGTATTTT; CDR3: CSVAWTGGMADTQYF
J: TRBJ1-6; D: -; size: -; V: TRBV6-1; DNA: TGTGCCAGCAGTGAAAGGGGGACACTACCGATGTGGGGTTCACCCCTCCACTTT; CDR3: CASSERGTLPMWGSPLHF
J: TRBJ2-1; D: TRBD2; size: -; V: TRBV7-3; DNA: TGTGCCAGCAGCTTAGGTGGGACTAGGAGCTACAATGAGCAGTTCTTC; CDR3: CASSLGGTRSYNEQFF
J: TRBJ1-2; D: -; size: -; V: TRBV28; DNA: TGTGCCAGCAGTCCCCCACTCCGGATGACAGCTAACTATGGCTACACCTTC; CDR3: CASSPPLRMTANYGYTF
J: TRBJ1-5; D: TRBD1; size: -; V: TRBV27; DNA: TGTGCCAGCAGCCCACAGGGGGCAAGGGAAAGCAATCAGCCCCAGCATTTT; CDR3: CASSPQGARESNQPQHF
J: TRBJ2-3; D: TRBD2; size: -; V: TRBV2; DNA: TGTGCCAGCAGCGGACTAGCGACAGATACGCAGTATTTT; CDR3: CASSGLATDTQYF
J: TRBJ1-3; D: TRBD1; size: -; V: TRBV28; DNA: TGTGCCAGCAGTGAGGACAGGTTCGACTCTGGAAACACCATATATTTT; CDR3: CASSEDRFDSGNTIYF
J: TRBJ2-1; D: TRBD1; size: -; V: TRBV5-1; DNA: TGCGCCAGCAGGTCGGGGACAGGGGGGAATGAGCAGTTCTTC; CDR3: CASRSGTGGNEQFF
J: TRBJ1-2; D: -; size: -; V: TRBV27; DNA: TGTGCCAGCAGTTTATCGCCAAAGCGGTGGGCAAGTAAGGCAGTAAACTATGGCTACACCTTC; CDR3: CASSLSPKRWASKAVNYGYTF
J: TRBJ2-7; D: TRBD1; size: -; V: TRBV6-5; DNA: TGTGCCAGCAGCCGAGGGGGCAGCGAGCAGTACTTC; CDR3: CASSRGGSEQYF
J: TRBJ2-7; D: TRBD2; size: -; V: TRBV30; DNA: TGTGCCTGGAGTGTATCCCTAGCGGCCTACGAGCAGTACTTC; CDR3: CAWSVSLAAYEQYF
J: TRBJ1-2; D: TRBD1; size: -; V: TRBV7-2; DNA: TGTGCCAGCAGCTTAGCCTCGGGACAGGGGGGGAACTATGGCTACACCTTC; CDR3: CASSLASGQGGNYGYTF
J: TRBJ2-7; D: -; size: -; V: TRBV18; DNA: TGTGCCAGCTCACCTCTCTTATCCTACGAGCAGTACTTC; CDR3: CASSPLLSYEQYF
J: TRBJ2-4; D: TRBD1; size: -; V: TRBV29-1; DNA: TGCAGCGTCCGGGACAGATCCAAAAACATTCAGTACTTC; CDR3: CSVRDRSKNIQYF
J: TRBJ1-5; D: -; size: -; V: TRBV5-6; DNA: TGTGCCAGCAGCTCGGGCCGGACTGGAAGCAATCAGCCCCAGCATTTT; CDR3: CASSSGRTGSNQPQHF
J: TRBJ2-7; D: TRBD1; size: -; V: TRBV27; DNA: TGTGCCAGCAGTTTTCAACGGGACAGCTCTTACGAGCAGTACTTC; CDR3: CASSFQRDSSYEQYF
J: TRBJ2-5; D: TRBD2; size: -; V: TRBV5-4; DNA: TGTGCCAGCAGCTTGGAACTAGCGGGAGTTGGTTCAGAGACCCAGTACTTC; CDR3: CASSLELAGVGSETQYF
J: TRBJ1-3; D: TRBD1; size: -; V: TRBV11-2; DNA: TGTGCCAGCAGACACCCTTACCGGGACAGGGCCCCTGGAAACACCATATATTTT; CDR3: CASRHPYRDRAPGNTIYF
J: TRBJ2-7; D: -; size: -; V: TRBV6-5; DNA: TGTGCCAGTATAAGGGGGTCACTCTCCTACGAGCAGTACTTC; CDR3: CASIRGSLSYEQYF
J: TRBJ2-6; D: -; size: -; V: TRBV11-3; DNA: TGTGCCAGCAGCTTAAATCCGAGCGCCGTCCTGACTTTC; CDR3: CASSLNPSAVLTF
J: TRBJ1-1; D: TRBD1; size: -; V: TRBV6-5; DNA: TGTGCCAGCAGTTCCCGACAGGGATTCAACACTGAAGCTTTCTTT; CDR3: CASSSRQGFNTEAFF
J: TRBJ2-1; D: -; size: -; V: TRBV5-1; DNA: TGCGCCAGCAGCTCTCCGGGACTCTACAATGAGCAGTTCTTC; CDR3: CASSSPGLYNEQFF
J: TRBJ2-1; D: TRBD2; size: once; V: TRBV5-4; DNA: TGTGCCAGCAGCCGCGGGACTAGCGGGAGGGTGGGTGAGCAGTTCTTC; CDR3: CASSRGTSGRVGEQFF
J: TRBJ2-2; D: TRBD2; size: -; V: TRBV11-3; DNA: TGTGCCAGCAGCTTCACGGGAGGTACCGGGGAGCTGTTTTTT; CDR3: CASSFTGGTGELFF
J: TRBJ2-3; D: -; size: -; V: TRBV11-2; DNA: TGTGCCAGCAGCTTAGTGGGCGGAGGGGCAGATACGCAGTATTTT; CDR3: CASSLVGGGADTQYF